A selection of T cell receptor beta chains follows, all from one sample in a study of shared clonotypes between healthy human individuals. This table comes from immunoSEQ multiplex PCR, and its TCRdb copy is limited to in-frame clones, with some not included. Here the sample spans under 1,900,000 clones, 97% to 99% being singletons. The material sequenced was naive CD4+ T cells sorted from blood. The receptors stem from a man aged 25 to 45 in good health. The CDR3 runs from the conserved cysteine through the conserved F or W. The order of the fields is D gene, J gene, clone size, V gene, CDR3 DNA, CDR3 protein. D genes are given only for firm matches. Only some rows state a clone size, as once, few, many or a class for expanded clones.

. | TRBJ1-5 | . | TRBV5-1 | TGCGCCAGCAGCCCGGCGGGGCAGGGCAATCAGCCCCAGCATTTT | CASSPAGQGNQPQHF
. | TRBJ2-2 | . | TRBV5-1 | TGCGCCAGCAGCTTAACTCGCAACCCGGTCGGGGAGCTGTTTTTT | CASSLTRNPVGELFF
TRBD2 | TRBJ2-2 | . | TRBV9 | TGTGCCAGCAGCGTAGGTGGGGAGGGAACAAACACCGGGGAGCTGTTTTTT | CASSVGGEGTNTGELFF
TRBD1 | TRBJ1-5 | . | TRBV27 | TGTGCCAGCAGCCTTGACAGGGATCAGCCCCAGCATTTT | CASSLDRDQPQHF
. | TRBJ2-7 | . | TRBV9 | TGTGCCAGCAGCGTAGGGGGTTATGGCTACGAGCAGTACTTC | CASSVGGYGYEQYF
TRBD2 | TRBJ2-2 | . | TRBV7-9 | TGTGCCAGCAGCTTCGGCGGGAGTAAAGGGGAGCTGTTTTTT | CASSFGGSKGELFF
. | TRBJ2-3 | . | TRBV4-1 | TGCGCCAGCAGCCAGGCCCGGGGGCCTACTTTCACAGATACGCAGTATTTT | CASSQARGPTFTDTQYF
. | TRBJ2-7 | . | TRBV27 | TGTGCCAGCAGTTCAGGACAGTTATCTTACGAGCAGTACTTC | CASSSGQLSYEQYF
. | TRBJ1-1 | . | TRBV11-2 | TGTGCCAGCAGCCTACGGACAGCGAACACTGAAGCTTTCTTT | CASSLRTANTEAFF
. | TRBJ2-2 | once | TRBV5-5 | TGTGCCAGCAGCCCTGGTATAGGCGGAACGAACACCGGGGAGCTGTTTTTT | CASSPGIGGTNTGELFF
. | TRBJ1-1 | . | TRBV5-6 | TGTGCCAGCAGCATGGGACATTGGAACACTGAAGCTTTCTTT | CASSMGHWNTEAFF
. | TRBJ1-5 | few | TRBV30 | TGTGCCTGGAGTGTAGATAGCAATCAGCCCCAGCATTTT | CAWSVDSNQPQHF
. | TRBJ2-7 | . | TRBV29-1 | TGCAGCGTTAATGCGGCTTTTGGAAACGAGCAGTACTTC | CSVNAAFGNEQYF
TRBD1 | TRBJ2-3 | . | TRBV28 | TGTGCCAGCAGTTTCCTACCTACAGGGGGAATAAGGGGAGATACGCAGTATTTT | CASSFLPTGGIRGDTQYF
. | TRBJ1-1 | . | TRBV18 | TGTGCCAGCTCACCACTCCCCGTTGGGCAGGAGAACACTGAAGCTTTCTTT | CASSPLPVGQENTEAFF
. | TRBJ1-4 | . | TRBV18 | TGTGCCAGCTCACCCTCGGGCGAGGGGAGTGAAAAACTGTTTTTT | CASSPSGEGSEKLFF
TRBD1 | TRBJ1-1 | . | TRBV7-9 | TGTGCCAGCAGCAGACAGGGTCGGGGCACTGAAGCTTTCTTT | CASSRQGRGTEAFF
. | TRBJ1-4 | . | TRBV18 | TGTGCCAGCTCACCACAGGGGCCGTCAACTAATGAAAAACTGTTTTTT | CASSPQGPSTNEKLFF
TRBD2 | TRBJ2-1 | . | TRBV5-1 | TGCGCCAGCAGCTTGCGCTCCCAGGGACTACCCTACAATGAGCAGTTCTTC | CASSLRSQGLPYNEQFF
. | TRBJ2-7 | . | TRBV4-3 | TGCGCCAGCAGCCAAGAGGGCAGGGGAAACTACGAGCAGTACTTC | CASSQEGRGNYEQYF
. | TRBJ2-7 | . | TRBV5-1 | TGCGCCAGCAGCCCTGATCAGGGGCTACCGCCCTACGAGCAGTACTTC | CASSPDQGLPPYEQYF
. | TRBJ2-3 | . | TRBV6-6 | TGTGCCAGCAGTTACGAACTCCACACAGATACGCAGTATTTT | CASSYELHTDTQYF
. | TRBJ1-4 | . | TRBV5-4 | TGTGCCAGCAGCTTGGACAGGGATGAAAAACTGTTTTTT | CASSLDRDEKLFF
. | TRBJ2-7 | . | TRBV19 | TGTGCCAGTCAGTGGCGGGGATCGAACGAGCAGTACTTC | CASQWRGSNEQYF
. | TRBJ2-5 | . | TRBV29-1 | TGCAGCGTTTCTAGGCACCAAGAGACCCAGTACTTC | CSVSRHQETQYF
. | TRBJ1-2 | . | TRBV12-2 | TGTGCAAGTCGCACTTCCGGGACAACCGGCTACACCTTC | CASRTSGTTGYTF
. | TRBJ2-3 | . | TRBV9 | TGTGCCAGCAGTCGAGCTAGCACAGATACGCAGTATTTT | CASSRASTDTQYF
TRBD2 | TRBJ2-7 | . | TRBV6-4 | TGTGCCAGCAGTGTAACTAGCGGCGACGAGCAGTACTTC | CASSVTSGDEQYF
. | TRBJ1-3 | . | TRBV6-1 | TGTGCCAGCAGTGAAAAGGAGGAGGGCACGCCTGGAAACACCATATATTTT | CASSEKEEGTPGNTIYF
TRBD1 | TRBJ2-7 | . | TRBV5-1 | TGCGCCAGCAGCTCCGGGACAGGGGAAGACTACGAGCAGTACTTC | CASSSGTGEDYEQYF
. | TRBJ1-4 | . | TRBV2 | TGTGCCAGCAGTCTCTTCAGGCCGGGGGGCAACGAAAAACTGTTTTTT | CASSLFRPGGNEKLFF
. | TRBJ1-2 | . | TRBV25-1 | TGTGCCAGCAGTGATATCTCTAACTATGGCTACACCTTC | CASSDISNYGYTF
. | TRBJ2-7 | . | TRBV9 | TGTGCCAGCAGCGTACGGGGAGAGACTACCTACGAGCAGTACTTC | CASSVRGETTYEQYF
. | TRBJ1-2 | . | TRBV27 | TGTGCCAGCAGCCACGGCCGGGACTATGGCTACACCTTC | CASSHGRDYGYTF
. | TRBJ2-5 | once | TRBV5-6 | TGTGCCAGCAGCATATACTCCGGGAGTGCTAAAGAGACCCAGTACTTC | CASSIYSGSAKETQYF
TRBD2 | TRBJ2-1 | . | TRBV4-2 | TGTGCCAGCAGTATCACCGGGACTAGCTACAATGAGCAGTTCTTC | CASSITGTSYNEQFF
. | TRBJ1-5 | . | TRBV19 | TGTGCCAGTAGTGAAGGCGATCAGCCCCAGCATTTT | CASSEGDQPQHF
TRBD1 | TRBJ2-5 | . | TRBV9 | TGTGCCAGCAGCGTACTATTGACAGGGATTGAGACCCAGTACTTC | CASSVLLTGIETQYF